These 10 T cell receptor beta chains were all obtained from the same sample, sequenced in a study of neurological immune-mediated disorders. TCRdb fed the 5' RACE reads into MiXCR, producing one record per CDR3 protein. The table includes 67,000 or so distinct CDR3 sequences, 12% to 15% detected once. The time point: longitudinal time-point 1 (baseline). Sequencing input: PBMCs. These receptor sequences come from a female donor with HTLV-1-associated myelopathy (HAM/TSP).

This clonotype was observed many times. The CDR3, as DNA: TGTGCCAGCAGCTTAGACCCGGACAGGGCAGATACGCAGTATTTT. It specifies CASSLDPDRADTQYF. The chain has TRBV7-2 and TRBJ2-3; 8 bases map to TRBD1. Germline V gene data show CDR1 as SGHTA and CDR2 as FQGNSA. The CDR3 is 15 amino acids. Trimming at V came to 1 base and at J to 4 bases, leaving 4 bases not matched to a gene.

This clonotype was observed many times. This rearrangement joins TRBV5-1 to TRBJ2-3, with TRBD2 matching 13 bases. The ends lost 3 bases at V and 5 bases at J; junction bases unmatched: 6. CDR1 and CDR2 from the germline V gene are SGHRS and YFSETQ. CDR3 length: 16 residues. CDR3 sequence: CASSSRLAGGIDTQYF. The DNA for the CDR3 is TGCGCCAGCAGCTCGCGACTAGCGGGGGGTATAGATACGCAGTATTTT.

The genes are TRBV12-3 or TRBV12-4 and TRBJ1-5, with D maybe TRBD1 (6 bases). Trimming cost V 6 bases and J 6 bases, with 18 bases left between them. This CDR3 comprises 15 residues. CDR3 DNA: TGTGCCAGCAGCCGGGGGGCAGTCGGTACTCAGCCCCAGCATTTT. Protein product: CASSRGAVGTQPQHF.

The chain recombines TRBV9 with TRBJ1-5; D unclear. V was shortened by 4 bases and J by 5 bases, with 13 bases between the two germline ends. There are 14 residues in the CDR3. The germline V gene has CDR1 SGDLS and CDR2 YYNGEE. CDR3 loop: CASSIDFYHQPQHF. The DNA of the CDR3 is TGTGCCAGCAGCATAGACTTCTATCATCAGCCCCAGCATTTT.

A few counts support this clonotype. V and J are TRBV6-6 and TRBJ2-7, with 10 positions matching TRBD2. Looked up from germline, CDR1 is MNHNY and CDR2 is SVGAGI (reference sequence). Trimming removed 7 bases from V and 2 bases from J; junction bases left unmatched: 8. The CDR3 sequence is 15 residues long. The CDR3 is CASIKTSGSPYEQYF. As DNA, the CDR3 is TGTGCCAGCATTAAGACTAGCGGGTCACCCTACGAGCAGTACTTC.

This clonotype appeared many times. This sequence joins TRBV28 and TRBJ1-6, with a weak D call TRBD1 (5 bases). The CDR3 contains 16 residues. The V end was cut by 5 bases, the J end by 7 bases, with 18 bases between. Germline V lookup: CDR1 MDHEN, CDR2 SYDVKM. CDR3 region: CASSAPGFGKNSPLHF. CDR3 bases: TGTGCCAGCAGTGCCCCAGGGTTTGGGAAAAATTCACCCCTCCACTTT.

This clonotype was counted many times. The rearrangement joins TRBV5-1 to TRBJ2-6, with D possibly being TRBD1 (7 bases). The ends were cut back, 6 bases at V and 2 bases at J, with 12 bases in the middle. The germline gives CDR1 SGHRS, CDR2 YFSETQ. This CDR3 spans 15 amino acids. The CDR3 reads CASTRGDTGANVLTF. The CDR3 DNA reads TGCGCCAGCACCAGGGGGGATACTGGGGCCAACGTCCTGACTTTC.

The sample holds many counts of this clonotype. The V and J genes are TRBV7-9 and TRBJ2-1; TRBD2 aligns across 8 bases. This CDR3 contains 15 residues. The V and J ends lost 7 bases and 3 bases, in that order; junction bases with no gene match: 8. Germline V CDR1 and CDR2: SEHNR, FQNEAQ (reference sequence). CDR3 nucleotides: TGTGCCAGCATCTCAAGCGGGGGCCACTACAATGAGCAGTTCTTC. Translation gives CASISSGGHYNEQFF. Using reference TRBV7-9 and TRBJ2-1 for the parts outside the CDR3, the full variable domain is DTGVSQNPRHKITKRGQNVTFRCDPISEHNRLYWYRQTLGQGPEFLTYFQNEAQLEKSRLLSDRFSAERPKGSFSTLEIQRTEQGDSAMYLCASISSGGHYNEQFFGPGTRLTVL.

This clonotype has a count of ten or more. The chain employs TRBV6-5 and TRBJ2-3; D gene uncertain. This CDR3 region has 15 residues. V was cut by 7 bases and J by 0 bases, with 14 bases left in between. The germline V gene has CDR1 MNHEY and CDR2 SVGAGI. The CDR3 loop reads CASTPFSGSTDTQYF. In DNA form, the CDR3 reads TGTGCCAGCACCCCCTTCTCCGGTAGCACAGATACGCAGTATTTT.

This clonotype has ten or more counts. The chain has TRBV12-3 or TRBV12-4 and TRBJ1-1; 7 bases agree with TRBD1. The ends lost 7 bases at V and 1 base at J; junction bases unmatched: 9. The CDR3 length is 15 residues. CDR3 DNA: TGTGCCAGCATTCCGGGAGGGGGCCCGAACACTGAAGCTTTCTTT. This sequence encodes CASIPGGGPNTEAFF.